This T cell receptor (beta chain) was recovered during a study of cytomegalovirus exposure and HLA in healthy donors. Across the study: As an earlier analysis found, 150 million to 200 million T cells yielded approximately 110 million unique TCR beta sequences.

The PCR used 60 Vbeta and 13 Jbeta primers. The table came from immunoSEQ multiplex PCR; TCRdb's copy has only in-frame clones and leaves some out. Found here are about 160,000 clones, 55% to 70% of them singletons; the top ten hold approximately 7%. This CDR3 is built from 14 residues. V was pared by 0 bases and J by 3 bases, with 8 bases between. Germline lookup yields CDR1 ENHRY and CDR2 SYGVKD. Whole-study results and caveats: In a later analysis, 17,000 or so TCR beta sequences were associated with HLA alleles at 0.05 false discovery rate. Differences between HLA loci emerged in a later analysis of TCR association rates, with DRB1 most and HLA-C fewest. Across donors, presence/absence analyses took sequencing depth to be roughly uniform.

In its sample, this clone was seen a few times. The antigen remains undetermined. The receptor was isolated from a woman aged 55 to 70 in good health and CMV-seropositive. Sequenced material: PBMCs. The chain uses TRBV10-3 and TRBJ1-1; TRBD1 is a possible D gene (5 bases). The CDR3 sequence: CAISESGRDTEAFF. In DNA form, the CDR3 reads TGTGCCATCAGTGAGTCTGGCAGGGACACTGAAGCTTTCTTT.